This TCR beta chain derives from a study of CD8 T cells in Susac syndrome. This CDR3 contains 13 residues. V lost 2 bases, J lost 4 bases, and 8 bases lay in between. Reverse transcription used about 0.5 to 1 ug RNA and random hexamers. TCRdb fed the immunoSEQ multiplex PCR reads into MiXCR, producing one record per CDR3 protein. The table lists 95,000 to 150,000 distinct CDR3 sequences, around 95% of them singletons, with about 0.089% in the top ten. The material sequenced was CD4+ T cells from PBMCs. The clonotype was recovered from a human donor in good health. This sequence joins TRBV12-3 or TRBV12-4 and TRBJ1-1; D gene unclear. For the CDR3, the DNA is TGTGCCAGCAGTTTATCCCAGCGCACTGAAGCTTTCTTT. It translates to CASSLSQRTEAFF.